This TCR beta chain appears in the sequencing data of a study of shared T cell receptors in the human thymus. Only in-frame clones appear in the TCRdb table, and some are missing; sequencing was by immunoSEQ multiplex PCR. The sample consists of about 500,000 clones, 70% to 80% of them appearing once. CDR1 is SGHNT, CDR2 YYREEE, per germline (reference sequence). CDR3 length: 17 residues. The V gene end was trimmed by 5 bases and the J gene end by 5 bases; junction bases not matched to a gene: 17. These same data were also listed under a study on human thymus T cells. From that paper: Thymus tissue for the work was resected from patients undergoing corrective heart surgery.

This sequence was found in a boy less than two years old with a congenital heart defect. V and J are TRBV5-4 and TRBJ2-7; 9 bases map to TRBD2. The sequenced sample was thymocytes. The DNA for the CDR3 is TGTGCCAGCAGACCCAGCGGTGGCGGGAGGGCCGAGGACGAGCAGTACTTC. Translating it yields CASRPSGGGRAEDEQYF.